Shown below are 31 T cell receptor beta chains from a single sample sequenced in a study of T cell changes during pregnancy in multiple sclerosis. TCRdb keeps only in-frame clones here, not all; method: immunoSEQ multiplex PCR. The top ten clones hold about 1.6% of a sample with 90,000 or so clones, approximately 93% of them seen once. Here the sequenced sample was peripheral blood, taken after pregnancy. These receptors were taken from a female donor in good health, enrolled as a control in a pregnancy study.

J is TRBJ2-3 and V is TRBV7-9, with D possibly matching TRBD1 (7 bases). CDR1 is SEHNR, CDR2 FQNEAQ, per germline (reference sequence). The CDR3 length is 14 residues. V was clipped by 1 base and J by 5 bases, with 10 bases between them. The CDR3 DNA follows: TGTGCCAGCAGCTTAGGTCAGGGGGGAGATACGCAGTATTTT. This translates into CASSLGQGGDTQYF.

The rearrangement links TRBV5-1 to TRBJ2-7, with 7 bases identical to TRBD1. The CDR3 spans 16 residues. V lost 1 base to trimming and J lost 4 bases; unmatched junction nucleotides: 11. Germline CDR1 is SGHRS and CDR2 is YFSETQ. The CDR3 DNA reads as TGCGCCAGCAGCTTGTCGCCAGGGGGAACCTTTTACGAGCAGTACTTC. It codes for CASSLSPGGTFYEQYF.

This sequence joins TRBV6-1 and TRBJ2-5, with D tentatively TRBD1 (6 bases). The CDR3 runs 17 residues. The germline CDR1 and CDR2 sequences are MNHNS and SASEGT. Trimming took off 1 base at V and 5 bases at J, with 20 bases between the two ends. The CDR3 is CASSEEGDRSHRETQYF. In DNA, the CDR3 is TGTGCCAGCAGTGAAGAGGGCGACAGGTCTCACAGGGAGACCCAGTACTTC.

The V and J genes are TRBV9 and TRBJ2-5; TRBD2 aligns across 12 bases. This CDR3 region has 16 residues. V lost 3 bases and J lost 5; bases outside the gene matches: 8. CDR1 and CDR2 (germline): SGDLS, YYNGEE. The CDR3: CASSALAGGSEETQYF. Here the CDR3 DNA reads TGTGCCAGCAGCGCCCTAGCGGGAGGGTCGGAGGAGACCCAGTACTTC.

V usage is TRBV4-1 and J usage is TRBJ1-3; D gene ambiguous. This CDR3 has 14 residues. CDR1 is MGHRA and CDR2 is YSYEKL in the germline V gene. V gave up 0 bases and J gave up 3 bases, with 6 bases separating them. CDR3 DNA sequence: TGCGCCAGCAGCCAAGACGGGATTGGAAACACCATATATTTT. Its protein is CASSQDGIGNTIYF.

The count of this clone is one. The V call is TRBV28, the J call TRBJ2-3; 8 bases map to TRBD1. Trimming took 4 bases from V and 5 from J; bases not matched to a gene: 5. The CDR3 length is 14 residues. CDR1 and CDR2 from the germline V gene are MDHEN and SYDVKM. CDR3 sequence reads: CASSSRGRGDTQYF. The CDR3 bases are TGTGCCAGCAGTTCCAGGGGGCGCGGAGATACGCAGTATTTT.

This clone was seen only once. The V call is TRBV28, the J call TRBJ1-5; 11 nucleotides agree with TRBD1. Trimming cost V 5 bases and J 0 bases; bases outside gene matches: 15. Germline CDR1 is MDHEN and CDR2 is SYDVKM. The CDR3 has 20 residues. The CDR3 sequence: CASSLGSDRGRPYSNQPQHF. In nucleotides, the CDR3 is TGTGCCAGCAGTCTGGGATCGGACAGGGGGCGCCCCTATAGCAATCAGCCCCAGCATTTT. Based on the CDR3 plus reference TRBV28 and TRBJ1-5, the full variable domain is DVKVTQSSRYLVKRTGEKVFLECVQDMDHENMFWYRQDPGLGLRLIYFSYDVKMKEKGDIPEGYSVSREKKERFSLILESASTNQTSMYLCASSLGSDRGRPYSNQPQHFGDGTRLSIL.

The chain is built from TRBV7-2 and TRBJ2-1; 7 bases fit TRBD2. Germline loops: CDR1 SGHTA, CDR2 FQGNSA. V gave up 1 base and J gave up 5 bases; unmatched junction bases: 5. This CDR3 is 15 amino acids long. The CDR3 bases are TGTGCCAGCAGCTTAGGGACTAGAACCCACAATGAGCAGTTCTTC. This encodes CASSLGTRTHNEQFF.

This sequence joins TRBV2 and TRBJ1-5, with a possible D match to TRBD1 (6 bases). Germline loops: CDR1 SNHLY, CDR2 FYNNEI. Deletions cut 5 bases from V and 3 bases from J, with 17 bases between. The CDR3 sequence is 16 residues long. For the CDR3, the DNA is TGTGCCAGCAGTTTATGGGGGGGGCAGGCCAATCAGCCCCAGCATTTT. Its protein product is CASSLWGGQANQPQHF.

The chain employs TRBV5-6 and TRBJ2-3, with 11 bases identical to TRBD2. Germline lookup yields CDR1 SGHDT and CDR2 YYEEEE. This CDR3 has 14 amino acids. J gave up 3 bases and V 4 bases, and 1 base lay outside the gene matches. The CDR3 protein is CASSGTSGTDTQYF. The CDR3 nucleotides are TGTGCCAGCAGCGGGACTAGCGGTACAGATACGCAGTATTTT.

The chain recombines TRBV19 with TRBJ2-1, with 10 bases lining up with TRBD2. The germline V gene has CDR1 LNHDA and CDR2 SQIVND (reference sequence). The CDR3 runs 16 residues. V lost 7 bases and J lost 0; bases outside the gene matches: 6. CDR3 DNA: TGTGCCAGTACCGGGACTAGCGAGAGCTCCTACAATGAGCAGTTCTTC. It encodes CASTGTSESSYNEQFF.

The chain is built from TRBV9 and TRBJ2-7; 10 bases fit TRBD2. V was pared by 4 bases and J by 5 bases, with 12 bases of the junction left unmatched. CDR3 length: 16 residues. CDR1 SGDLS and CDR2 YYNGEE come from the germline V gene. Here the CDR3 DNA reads TGTGCCAGCAGCTCCAACCTAGCGGGAGTTTCCAACGAGCAGTACTTC. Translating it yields CASSSNLAGVSNEQYF. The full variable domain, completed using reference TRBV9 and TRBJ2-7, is DSGVTQTPKHLITATGQRVTLRCSPRSGDLSVYWYQQSLDQGLQFLIQYYNGEERAKGNILERFSAQQFPDLHSELNLSSLELGDSALYFCASSSNLAGVSNEQYFGPGTRLTVT.

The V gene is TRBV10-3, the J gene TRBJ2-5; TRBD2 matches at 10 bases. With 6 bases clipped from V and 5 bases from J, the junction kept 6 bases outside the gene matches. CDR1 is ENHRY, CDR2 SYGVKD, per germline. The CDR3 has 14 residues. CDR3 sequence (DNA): TGTGCCATCAGCCCTAGCGGGAGTCGTGAGACCCAGTACTTC. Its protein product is CAISPSGSRETQYF.

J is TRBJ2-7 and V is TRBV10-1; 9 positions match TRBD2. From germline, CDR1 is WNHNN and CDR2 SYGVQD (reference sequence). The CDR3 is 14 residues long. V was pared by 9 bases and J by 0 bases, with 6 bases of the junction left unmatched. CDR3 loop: CARPAGGRSYEQYF. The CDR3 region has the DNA TGCGCCAGACCAGCGGGAGGCCGCTCCTACGAGCAGTACTTC.

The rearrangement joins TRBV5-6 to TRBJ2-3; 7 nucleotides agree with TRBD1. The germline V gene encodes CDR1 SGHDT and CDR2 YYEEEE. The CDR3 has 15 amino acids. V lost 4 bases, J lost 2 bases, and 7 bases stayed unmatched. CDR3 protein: CASSEPGQTTDTQYF. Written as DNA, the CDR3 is TGTGCCAGCAGCGAGCCGGGACAGACCACAGATACGCAGTATTTT.

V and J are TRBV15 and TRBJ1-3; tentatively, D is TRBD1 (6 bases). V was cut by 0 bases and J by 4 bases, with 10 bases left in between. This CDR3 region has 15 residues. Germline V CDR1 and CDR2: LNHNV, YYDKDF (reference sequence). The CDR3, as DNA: TGTGCCACCAGCAGAGATCGGACAGAAGGAAACACCATATATTTT. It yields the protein CATSRDRTEGNTIYF.

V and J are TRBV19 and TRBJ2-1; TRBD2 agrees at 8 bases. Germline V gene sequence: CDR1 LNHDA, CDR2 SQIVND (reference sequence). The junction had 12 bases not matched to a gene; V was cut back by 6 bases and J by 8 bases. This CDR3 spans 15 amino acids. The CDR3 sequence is CASSTSGSLDYEQFF. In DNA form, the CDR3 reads TGTGCCAGTAGCACAAGCGGGAGCCTTGACTATGAGCAGTTCTTC.

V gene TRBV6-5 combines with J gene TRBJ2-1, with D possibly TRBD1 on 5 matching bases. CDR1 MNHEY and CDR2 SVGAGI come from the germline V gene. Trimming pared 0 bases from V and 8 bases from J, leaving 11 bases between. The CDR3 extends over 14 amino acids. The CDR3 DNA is TGTGCCAGCAGTTACTCGAAAGGGGTGGATGAGCAGTTCTTC. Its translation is CASSYSKGVDEQFF.

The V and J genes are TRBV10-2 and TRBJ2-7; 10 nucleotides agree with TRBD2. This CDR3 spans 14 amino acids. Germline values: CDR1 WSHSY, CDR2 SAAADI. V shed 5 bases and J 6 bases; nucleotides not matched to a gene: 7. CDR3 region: CASSPSGRASEQYF. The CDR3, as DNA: TGCGCCAGCAGTCCCAGCGGGAGGGCCTCCGAGCAGTACTTC.

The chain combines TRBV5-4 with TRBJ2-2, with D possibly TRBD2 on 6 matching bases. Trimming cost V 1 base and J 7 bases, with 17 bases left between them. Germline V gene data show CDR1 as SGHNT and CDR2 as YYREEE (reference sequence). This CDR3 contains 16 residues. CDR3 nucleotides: TGTGCCAGCAGCTTGAGGTATGCGGGGAAGGACGGGGAGCTGTTTTTT. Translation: CASSLRYAGKDGELFF.

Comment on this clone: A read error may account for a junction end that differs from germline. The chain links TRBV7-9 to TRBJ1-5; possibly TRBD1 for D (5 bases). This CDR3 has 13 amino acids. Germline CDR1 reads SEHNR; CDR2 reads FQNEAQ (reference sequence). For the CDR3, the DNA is TGTGCCAGCAGCTTAGGAGTTCCCGGGACTGTATTTTTT. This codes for CASSLGVPGTVFF. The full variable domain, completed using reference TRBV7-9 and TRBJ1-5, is DTGVSQNPRHKITKRGQNVTFRCDPISEHNRLYWYRQTLGQGPEFLTYFQNEAQLEKSRLLSDRFSAERPKGSFSTLEIQRTEQGDSAMYLCASSLGVPGTVFFGDGTRLSIL.

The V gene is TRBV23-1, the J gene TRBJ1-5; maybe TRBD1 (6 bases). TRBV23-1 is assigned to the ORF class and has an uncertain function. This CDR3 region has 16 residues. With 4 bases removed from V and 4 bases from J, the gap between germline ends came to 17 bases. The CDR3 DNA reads TGCGCCAGCAGTCTCTGCCGGGACACCGGGAATCAGCCCCAGCATTTT. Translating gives CASSLCRDTGNQPQHF.

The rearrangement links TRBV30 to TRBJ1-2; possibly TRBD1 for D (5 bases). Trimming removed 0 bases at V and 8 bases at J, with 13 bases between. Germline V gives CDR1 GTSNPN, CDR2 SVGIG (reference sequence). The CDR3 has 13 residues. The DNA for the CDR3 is TGTGCCTGGAGTGTGCCGGGGGGGGGAGGCTACACCTTC. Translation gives CAWSVPGGGGYTF.

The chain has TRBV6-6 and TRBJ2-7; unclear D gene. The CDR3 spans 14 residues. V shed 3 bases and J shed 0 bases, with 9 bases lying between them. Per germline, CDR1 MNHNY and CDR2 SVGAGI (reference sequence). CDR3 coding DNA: TGTGCCAGCAGTTATAACGGCGGCTCCTACGAGCAGTACTTC. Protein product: CASSYNGGSYEQYF.

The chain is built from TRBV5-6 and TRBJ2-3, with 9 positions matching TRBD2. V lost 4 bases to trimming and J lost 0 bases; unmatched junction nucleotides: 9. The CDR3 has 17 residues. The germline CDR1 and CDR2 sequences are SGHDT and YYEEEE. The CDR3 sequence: CASSGYYTSGSTDTQYF. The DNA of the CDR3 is TGTGCCAGCAGCGGGTACTATACTAGCGGGAGCACAGATACGCAGTATTTT.

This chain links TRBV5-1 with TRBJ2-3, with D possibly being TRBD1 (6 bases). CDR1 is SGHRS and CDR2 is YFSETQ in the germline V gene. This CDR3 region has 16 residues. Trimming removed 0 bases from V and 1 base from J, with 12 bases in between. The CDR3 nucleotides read TGCGCCAGCAGCTTGGATTCAGGGGTTGGCACAGATACGCAGTATTTT. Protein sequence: CASSLDSGVGTDTQYF.

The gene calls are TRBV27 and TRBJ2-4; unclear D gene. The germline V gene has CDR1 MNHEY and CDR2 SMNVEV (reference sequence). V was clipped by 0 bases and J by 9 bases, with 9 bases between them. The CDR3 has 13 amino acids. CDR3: CASSLSSFGIQYF. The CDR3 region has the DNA TGTGCCAGCAGTTTATCCAGTTTTGGCATTCAGTACTTC.

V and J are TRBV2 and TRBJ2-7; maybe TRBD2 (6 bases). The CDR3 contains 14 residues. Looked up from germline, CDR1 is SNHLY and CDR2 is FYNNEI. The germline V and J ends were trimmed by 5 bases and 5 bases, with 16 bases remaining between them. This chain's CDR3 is CASSQELATHEQYF. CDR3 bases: TGTGCCAGCAGTCAAGAGCTAGCGACCCACGAGCAGTACTTC.

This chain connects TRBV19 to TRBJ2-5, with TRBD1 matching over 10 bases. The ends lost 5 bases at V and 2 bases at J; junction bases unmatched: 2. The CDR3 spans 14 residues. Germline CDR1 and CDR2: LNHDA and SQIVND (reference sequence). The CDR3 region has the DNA TGTGCCAGTAGTGACAGGGGGCGACAAGAGACCCAGTACTTC. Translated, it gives CASSDRGRQETQYF.

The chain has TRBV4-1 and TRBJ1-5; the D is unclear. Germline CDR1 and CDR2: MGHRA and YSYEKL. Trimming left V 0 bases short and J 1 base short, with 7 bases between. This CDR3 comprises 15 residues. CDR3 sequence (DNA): TGCGCCAGCAGCCAAGACGGGAGGAGCAATCAGCCCCAGCATTTT. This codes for CASSQDGRSNQPQHF.

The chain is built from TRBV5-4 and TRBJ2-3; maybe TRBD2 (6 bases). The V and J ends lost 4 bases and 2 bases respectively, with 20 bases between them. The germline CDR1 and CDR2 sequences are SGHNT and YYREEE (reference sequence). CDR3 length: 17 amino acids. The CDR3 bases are TGTGCCAGCAGCCCTCCCCCTGGGGGGACCACCACAGATACGCAGTATTTT. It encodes CASSPPPGGTTTDTQYF.